The rows below give T cell receptor beta chains drawn from one sample of a study of blood T cell repertoires in COVID-19. The data were produced by immunoSEQ multiplex PCR, yet TCRdb's version contains in-frame clones alone and is incomplete. The sample lists under 250,000 clones, over 75% occurring once. Material for sequencing was peripheral blood. The receptors originated from a man aged 50 to 59 with COVID-19, enrolled during active disease. CDR3s include the opening cysteine and the closing phenylalanine or tryptophan. Fields, in order: CDR3 length, J gene, V gene, D gene, clone size, CDR3 protein, CDR3 DNA. The D gene is left open where the match is weak. Clone size is stated in some rows and not others, as once, few, many or a class when expanded.

14 | TRBJ1-5 | TRBV18 | - | - | CASSPEDRNQPQHF | TGTGCCAGCTCACCAGAGGACAGAAATCAGCCCCAGCATTTT
16 | TRBJ2-1 | TRBV19 | - | - | CASSPVRMSSYNEQFF | TGTGCCAGTAGCCCTGTGAGGATGAGCTCCTACAATGAGCAGTTCTTC
14 | TRBJ1-5 | TRBV6-5 | - | few | CASLGSFYNQPQHF | TGTGCCAGCCTGGGGAGCTTTTACAATCAGCCCCAGCATTTT
17 | TRBJ2-7 | TRBV6-6 | TRBD1 | - | CASSHGQGPGEIGEQYF | TGTGCCAGCAGTCACGGACAGGGGCCGGGGGAAATTGGCGAGCAGTACTTC
17 | TRBJ1-4 | TRBV19 | - | once | CASKRRGTPATNEKLFF | TGTGCCAGTAAGCGGCGGGGGACACCGGCAACTAATGAAAAACTGTTTTTT
14 | TRBJ1-3 | TRBV7-9 | TRBD1 | few | CASSLDRASNTIYF | TGTGCCAGCAGCTTGGACAGGGCCTCAAACACCATATATTTT
15 | TRBJ1-3 | TRBV11-2 | - | - | CASSLEEHTGNTIYF | TGTGCCAGCAGCTTAGAAGAACACACTGGAAACACCATATATTTT
15 | TRBJ1-1 | TRBV5-4 | TRBD1 | - | CASSPGGQGSTEAFF | TGTGCCAGCAGCCCTGGAGGACAGGGTTCCACTGAAGCTTTCTTT
14 | TRBJ2-3 | TRBV7-2 | - | - | CASSLVTRTDTQYF | TGTGCCAGCAGCTTAGTCACTAGAACAGATACGCAGTATTTT
13 | TRBJ1-3 | TRBV30 | TRBD1 | once | CAWGQGSGNTIYF | TGTGCCTGGGGACAGGGCTCTGGAAACACCATATATTTT
15 | TRBJ1-3 | TRBV5-4 | TRBD1 | - | CASSLEGARGNTIYF | TGTGCCAGCAGCTTGGAGGGGGCGCGGGGAAACACCATATATTTT
13 | TRBJ1-5 | TRBV2 | - | - | CASNRASNQPQHF | TGTGCCAGTAACAGGGCTAGCAATCAGCCCCAGCATTTT
14 | TRBJ1-1 | TRBV2 | TRBD1 | - | CASSDRGMNTEAFF | TGTGCCAGCTCGGACAGGGGGATGAACACTGAAGCTTTCTTT
13 | TRBJ1-1 | TRBV2 | - | - | CASSDRVTTEAFF | TGTGCCAGCAGTGACAGGGTAACGACTGAAGCTTTCTTT
15 | TRBJ2-7 | TRBV27 | TRBD1 | - | CASSLQGGLSYEQYF | TGTGCCAGCAGTTTACAAGGGGGCCTTTCCTACGAGCAGTACTTC
16 | TRBJ2-1 | TRBV11-3 | TRBD2 | - | CASSRQGTSGSNEQFF | TGTGCCAGCAGTAGACAGGGGACTAGCGGGAGCAATGAGCAGTTCTTC
14 | TRBJ2-3 | TRBV11-3 | TRBD1 | - | CASSHRGSTDTQYF | TGTGCCAGCAGCCACAGGGGGAGCACAGATACGCAGTATTTT
14 | TRBJ2-1 | TRBV5-1 | - | - | CASSLDGGGYQQFF | TGCGCCAGCAGCTTGGATGGTGGGGGGTACCAGCAGTTCTTC
15 | TRBJ1-4 | TRBV3-1/TRBV3-2 | - | many | CASSQDLTSGEKLFF | TGTGCCAGCAGCCAAGATCTTACGTCGGGGGAAAAACTGTTTTTT
16 | TRBJ1-1 | TRBV13 | - | - | CASSFGWRLSTTGAFF | TGTGCCAGCAGCTTTGGCTGGCGACTGTCGACGACGGGGGCTTTCTTT
18 | TRBJ2-1 | TRBV14 | TRBD2 | - | CASSQDPPQREVDNEQFF | TGTGCCAGCAGCCAAGATCCCCCCCAGCGGGAGGTGGACAATGAGCAGTTCTTC
15 | TRBJ1-2 | TRBV2 | - | - | CASRGIMRVDYGYTF | TGTGCCAGCAGGGGGATAATGCGGGTGGACTATGGCTACACCTTC
14 | TRBJ1-2 | TRBV28 | TRBD1 | - | CASSLEGAIYGYTF | TGTGCCAGCAGTTTAGAGGGGGCCATCTATGGCTACACCTTC
19 | TRBJ2-2 | TRBV3-1/TRBV3-2 | - | once | CASSPNHPRLIANTGELFF | TGTGCCAGCAGCCCCAACCATCCCAGACTTATCGCGAACACCGGGGAGCTGTTTTTT
15 | TRBJ1-1 | TRBV19 | TRBD1 | few | CASSISRGRDTEAFF | TGTGCCAGTAGTATTTCAAGGGGGCGAGACACTGAAGCTTTCTTT
15 | TRBJ2-5 | TRBV28 | - | - | CASSSQEGGQETQYF | TGTGCCAGCAGTTCCCAGGAGGGGGGGCAAGAGACCCAGTACTTC
15 | TRBJ2-3 | TRBV27 | - | once | CASSTYRISTDTQYF | TGTGCCAGCAGTACCTACAGGATTAGCACAGATACGCAGTATTTT
11 | TRBJ2-7 | TRBV11-2 | - | - | CASSSSYEQYF | TGTGCCAGCAGCTCATCCTACGAGCAGTACTTC
15 | TRBJ2-3 | TRBV5-4 | - | - | CASSSSHSTSDFQYF | TGTGCCAGCAGCTCCTCCCATTCTACTAGTGATTTTCAGTATTTT
18 | TRBJ2-2 | TRBV21-1 | - | - | CASSNFMAGGLNTGELFF | TGTGCCAGCAGCAACTTCATGGCGGGGGGCCTTAACACCGGGGAGCTGTTTTTT
15 | TRBJ2-7 | TRBV10-1 | TRBD2 | - | CASSDGGLALDEQYF | TGCGCCAGCAGTGATGGTGGACTAGCGTTAGATGAGCAGTACTTC
12 | TRBJ2-2 | TRBV5-1 | TRBD1 | once | CASGQGSGELFF | TGCGCCAGCGGACAGGGATCCGGGGAGCTGTTTTTT
16 | TRBJ2-1 | TRBV29-1 | - | many | CSVVAALRDSYNEQFF | TGCAGCGTTGTAGCGGCCCTCCGGGACAGCTACAATGAGCAGTTCTTC
15 | TRBJ1-1 | TRBV7-9 | TRBD1 | - | CASSLAAGGKTEAFF | TGTGCCAGCAGCTTAGCTGCAGGGGGCAAGACTGAAGCTTTCTTT
13 | TRBJ2-7 | TRBV30 | - | - | CAWSRDSPYEQYF | TGTGCCTGGAGTCGAGACAGCCCCTACGAGCAGTACTTC
15 | TRBJ2-7 | TRBV3-1/TRBV3-2 | TRBD1 | - | CASSHLPGQGYEQYF | TGTGCCAGCAGCCACCTTCCGGGACAGGGTTACGAGCAGTACTTC
14 | TRBJ2-7 | TRBV20-1 | TRBD2 | few | CSASPSGSIYEQYF | TGCAGTGCTAGTCCAAGCGGGAGTATTTACGAGCAGTACTTC
12 | TRBJ2-1 | TRBV10-1 | - | - | CASSGLNNEQFF | TGCGCCAGCAGTGGGCTTAACAATGAGCAGTTCTTC
13 | TRBJ1-6 | TRBV28 | TRBD1 | - | CASSSRGNSPLHF | TGTGCCAGCAGTTCCAGGGGGAATTCACCCCTCCACTTT
18 | TRBJ2-1 | TRBV10-3 | TRBD2 | once | CAISEPLGLAGVYNEQFF | TGTGCCATCAGTGAGCCCCTGGGACTAGCGGGGGTCTACAATGAGCAGTTCTTC
15 | TRBJ1-6 | TRBV19 | TRBD1 | - | CASSSPDRRNSPLHF | TGTGCCAGTAGTTCCCCGGACAGGCGAAATTCACCCCTCCACTTT
13 | TRBJ2-3 | TRBV11-3 | TRBD1 | - | CASSIRQGATQYF | TGTGCCAGCAGCATCCGACAGGGTGCCACTCAGTATTTT
16 | TRBJ2-2 | TRBV28 | TRBD1 | - | CASSSPKGTGFGELFF | TGTGCCAGCAGTTCGCCCAAGGGGACAGGGTTCGGGGAGCTGTTTTTT
16 | TRBJ1-5 | TRBV15 | - | - | CATSRDWGRGPQPQHF | TGTGCCACCAGCAGAGACTGGGGGAGGGGCCCACAGCCCCAGCATTTT
13 | TRBJ2-5 | TRBV29-1 | TRBD2 | - | CSGKLAGGETQYF | TGCAGCGGCAAACTAGCGGGAGGGGAGACCCAGTACTTC